The 8 T cell receptor beta chains presented below share a single source sample, sequenced in a study of human T cells and chemical hapten exposure. TCRdb itself ran the RACE reads through MiXCR, one entry per CDR3 protein. Of tens of thousands of distinct CDR3 sequences detected, approximately 11% appear once; the ten largest clones hold 4% to 6%. Time point specified: pre-sensitization, week 0. Specified treatment: therapeutic diphenylcyclopropenone sensitization with weekly scalp DPC. Here the sequenced sample was whole blood, taken in connection with sensitization to the hapten diphenylcyclopropenone (DPC). The receptors stem from a woman between 50 and 59 years old with alopecia areata. Some clones in this sample may be carry-over from other donors' samples.

This sequence joins TRBV7-2 and TRBJ2-5; D is possibly TRBD2 (5 bases). There are 11 residues in the CDR3. V was shortened by 5 bases and J by 9 bases, with 10 bases between the two germline ends. Germline V gives CDR1 SGHTA, CDR2 FQGNSA. CDR3 protein: CASSPSRAQYF. CDR3 in DNA: TGTGCCAGCAGCCCGTCGAGGGCCCAGTACTTC.

This clonotype was found many times. The chain is built from TRBV4-2 and TRBJ1-4, with D tentatively TRBD1 (6 bases). This CDR3 has 16 residues. The V end was cut by 1 base, the J end by 0 bases, with 9 bases between. Looked up from germline, CDR1 is LGHNA and CDR2 is YNFKEQ. DNA of the CDR3: TGTGCCAGCAGCCAAGCCTGGACAGCAACTAATGAAAAACTGTTTTTT. It specifies CASSQAWTATNEKLFF.

This clonotype was observed many times. This chain joins TRBV20-1 and TRBJ2-1, with D maybe TRBD1 (5 bases). Trimming left V 3 bases short and J 1 base short, with 10 bases between. The CDR3 extends over 14 amino acids. CDR1 is DFQATT and CDR2 is SNEGSKA in the germline V gene (reference sequence). In DNA, the CDR3 is TGCAGTGCTAGCCGGACACTTTCCTACAATGAGCAGTTCTTC. It is translated as CSASRTLSYNEQFF.

In this sample, this clonotype turned up a few times. The rearrangement uses TRBV7-2 and TRBJ1-1; D is unresolved. The germline V gene has CDR1 SGHTA and CDR2 FQGNSA. V was trimmed by 4 bases and J by 4 bases, leaving 13 bases between them. This CDR3 is 14 amino acids long. The CDR3: CASSSPRVGTEAFF. CDR3 nucleotides: TGTGCCAGCAGCTCTCCACGGGTCGGCACTGAAGCTTTCTTT.

In this sample, this clonotype turned up many times. The chain carries TRBV5-1 and TRBJ2-2; 8 bases fit TRBD2. CDR3 size: 15 residues. V gave up 2 bases and J gave up 3 bases; unmatched junction bases: 3. Looked up from germline, CDR1 is SGHRS and CDR2 is YFSETQ. The CDR3 loop reads CASSFLAGYTGELFF. The CDR3 DNA is TGCGCCAGCAGCTTCCTAGCGGGTTACACCGGGGAGCTGTTTTTT.

This clonotype was detected only a few times. This sequence joins TRBV9 and TRBJ2-5; D is tentatively TRBD1 or TRBD2 (6 bases each). The germline V and J ends were trimmed by 0 bases and 4 bases, with 16 bases remaining between them. Germline values: CDR1 SGDLS, CDR2 YYNGEE. CDR3 size: 16 residues. In nucleotides, the CDR3 is TGTGCCAGCAGCGTAGGAGAGGGGGGCCTGATAGAGACCCAGTACTTC. Translation: CASSVGEGGLIETQYF.

In this sample, this clonotype turned up many times. This chain joins TRBV20-1 and TRBJ2-1, with a tentative D call TRBD1 (6 bases). The germline gives CDR1 DFQATT, CDR2 SNEGSKA (reference sequence). Trimming removed 6 bases at V and 12 bases at J, with 18 bases between. This CDR3 is 12 amino acids long. The CDR3 nucleotides read TGCAGTGCAAAGCAACAGGGAGTCCGGCAGTTCTTC. This codes for CSAKQQGVRQFF.

This chain connects TRBV4-2 to TRBJ2-1; weak D call: TRBD1 (6 bases). The CDR3 has 16 residues. The germline V gene encodes CDR1 LGHNA and CDR2 YNFKEQ. The V and J ends lost 4 bases and 2 bases respectively, with 15 bases between them. CDR3 bases: TGTGCCAGCAGCCGGGACCAGGACAGAGCCTACAATGAGCAGTTCTTC. The encoded protein is CASSRDQDRAYNEQFF.